The rows below give T cell receptor beta chains drawn from one sample of a study of T cell responses to AZD1222 COVID-19 vaccine. The repertoire was sequenced with immunoSEQ multiplex PCR; TCRdb's copy has only in-frame clones and lacks some. The sample gives 95,000 to 150,000 clones, about 90% of which show up once; under 1.2% is in the top ten. This specimen was peripheral blood, taken on day 0 of AZD1222 vaccination. The receptors originated from an adult in good health. Each CDR3 is given with its conserved first and last residue. Each record gives: clone size, J gene, V gene, D gene, CDR3 protein, CDR3 DNA. A D gene is named only where the DNA matches it firmly. Rows give clone size only sometimes, using once, few, many, or a class for an expanded clone.

clone_size: NA; j_call: TRBJ2-4; v_call: TRBV29-1; d_call: NA; cdr3_aa: CSVGGTKNIQYF; cdr3_nt: TGCAGCGTTGGGGGGACCAAAAACATTCAGTACTTC
clone_size: NA; j_call: TRBJ2-3; v_call: TRBV6-5; d_call: TRBD2; cdr3_aa: CASSQSGRAGDTQYF; cdr3_nt: TGTGCCAGCAGCCAAAGCGGGAGGGCCGGTGATACGCAGTATTTT
clone_size: NA; j_call: TRBJ2-7; v_call: TRBV11-3; d_call: NA; cdr3_aa: CASSPRGDGTYEQYF; cdr3_nt: TGTGCCAGCAGCCCTAGGGGGGACGGAACCTACGAGCAGTACTTC
clone_size: NA; j_call: TRBJ2-5; v_call: TRBV5-1; d_call: TRBD2; cdr3_aa: CASSSLAGVGGTQYF; cdr3_nt: TGCGCCAGCAGCTCCCTAGCGGGAGTTGGCGGGACCCAGTACTTC
clone_size: NA; j_call: TRBJ2-1; v_call: TRBV7-9; d_call: TRBD2; cdr3_aa: CASSRGLANYNEQFF; cdr3_nt: TGTGCCAGCAGCCGCGGACTAGCGAATTACAATGAGCAGTTCTTC
clone_size: NA; j_call: TRBJ1-2; v_call: TRBV27; d_call: NA; cdr3_aa: CASGPGRVYGYTF; cdr3_nt: TGTGCCAGTGGACCAGGGAGGGTCTATGGCTACACCTTC
clone_size: NA; j_call: TRBJ2-1; v_call: TRBV10-2; d_call: TRBD1; cdr3_aa: CASSGSLTGGLYNEQFF; cdr3_nt: TGCGCCAGCAGTGGTTCCCTTACAGGGGGCCTCTACAATGAGCAGTTCTTC
clone_size: NA; j_call: TRBJ1-4; v_call: TRBV5-1; d_call: TRBD1; cdr3_aa: CASSLNPTGQNEKLFF; cdr3_nt: TGCGCCAGCAGCTTAAACCCGACAGGGCAGAATGAAAAACTGTTTTTT
clone_size: NA; j_call: TRBJ2-1; v_call: TRBV15; d_call: TRBD2; cdr3_aa: CATREPGLAPFNEQFF; cdr3_nt: TGTGCCACCAGAGAACCGGGACTAGCTCCATTCAATGAGCAGTTCTTC
clone_size: NA; j_call: TRBJ2-6; v_call: TRBV7-7; d_call: NA; cdr3_aa: CASSPGAGANVLTF; cdr3_nt: TGTGCTAGCAGCCCAGGTGCTGGGGCCAACGTCCTGACTTTC
clone_size: once; j_call: TRBJ2-4; v_call: TRBV28; d_call: NA; cdr3_aa: CANTWAAQNIQYF; cdr3_nt: TGTGCCAATACATGGGCAGCTCAAAACATTCAGTACTTC
clone_size: NA; j_call: TRBJ2-3; v_call: TRBV15; d_call: NA; cdr3_aa: CATSREPETDTQYF; cdr3_nt: TGTGCCACCAGCAGAGAACCAGAAACAGATACGCAGTATTTT
clone_size: once; j_call: TRBJ2-5; v_call: TRBV13; d_call: NA; cdr3_aa: CASSGPGDQETQYF; cdr3_nt: TGTGCCAGCAGCGGACCAGGGGACCAAGAGACCCAGTACTTC
clone_size: NA; j_call: TRBJ1-1; v_call: TRBV30; d_call: TRBD1; cdr3_aa: CAWRGQSLNTEAFF; cdr3_nt: TGTGCCTGGAGGGGACAGAGTTTGAACACTGAAGCTTTCTTT
clone_size: NA; j_call: TRBJ2-3; v_call: TRBV5-4; d_call: NA; cdr3_aa: CASSSPGGTDTQYF; cdr3_nt: TGTGCCAGCAGCTCACCGGGGGGCACAGATACGCAGTATTTT
clone_size: NA; j_call: TRBJ1-5; v_call: TRBV3-1/TRBV3-2; d_call: NA; cdr3_aa: CASSQEYKGPQHF; cdr3_nt: TGTGCCAGCAGCCAAGAATATAAGGGTCCCCAGCATTTT
clone_size: NA; j_call: TRBJ2-1; v_call: TRBV5-1; d_call: TRBD2; cdr3_aa: CASRSSGTNEQFF; cdr3_nt: TGCGCCAGTCGATCTAGCGGGACCAATGAGCAGTTCTTC
clone_size: NA; j_call: TRBJ1-3; v_call: TRBV19; d_call: TRBD1; cdr3_aa: CASKGQISGNTIYF; cdr3_nt: TGTGCCAGCAAGGGACAGATCTCTGGAAACACCATATATTTT
clone_size: NA; j_call: TRBJ1-2; v_call: TRBV28; d_call: TRBD1; cdr3_aa: CASSLTGQGYYGYTF; cdr3_nt: TGTGCCAGCAGTCTAACAGGACAGGGGTACTATGGCTACACCTTC
clone_size: once; j_call: TRBJ2-7; v_call: TRBV6-5; d_call: TRBD1; cdr3_aa: CASRRTGVEYEQYF; cdr3_nt: TGTGCCAGCAGGAGGACAGGGGTGGAGTACGAGCAGTACTTC
clone_size: NA; j_call: TRBJ2-1; v_call: TRBV4-2; d_call: TRBD2; cdr3_aa: CASSQVGTSGYNEQFF; cdr3_nt: TGTGCCAGCAGCCAAGTTGGCACTAGCGGATACAATGAGCAGTTCTTC
clone_size: once; j_call: TRBJ2-3; v_call: TRBV9; d_call: NA; cdr3_aa: CASSVVGRAEDTQYF; cdr3_nt: TGTGCCAGCAGCGTAGTGGGCAGGGCGGAAGATACGCAGTATTTT
clone_size: few; j_call: TRBJ2-1; v_call: TRBV6-4; d_call: NA; cdr3_aa: CASSDSRAGSNEQFF; cdr3_nt: TGTGCCAGCAGTGACTCCAGGGCAGGAAGCAATGAGCAGTTCTTC
clone_size: NA; j_call: TRBJ1-5; v_call: TRBV30; d_call: NA; cdr3_aa: CAWSAQGNQPQHF; cdr3_nt: TGTGCCTGGAGTGCCCAGGGCAATCAGCCCCAGCATTTT
clone_size: NA; j_call: TRBJ1-2; v_call: TRBV19; d_call: TRBD1; cdr3_aa: CASSPHRDRGYYGYTF; cdr3_nt: TGTGCCAGTAGTCCTCACCGGGACAGGGGATACTATGGCTACACCTTC
clone_size: NA; j_call: TRBJ1-5; v_call: TRBV5-1; d_call: NA; cdr3_aa: CASSPGTAQPQHF; cdr3_nt: TGCGCCAGCAGCCCCGGGACCGCTCAGCCCCAGCATTTT
clone_size: once; j_call: TRBJ1-2; v_call: TRBV19; d_call: NA; cdr3_aa: CASSKGSANYGYTF; cdr3_nt: TGTGCCAGTAGTAAAGGGTCAGCTAACTATGGCTACACCTTC
clone_size: NA; j_call: TRBJ2-5; v_call: TRBV27; d_call: NA; cdr3_aa: CASSWDPRAVQETQYF; cdr3_nt: TGTGCCAGCAGTTGGGACCCCAGAGCGGTACAAGAGACCCAGTACTTC
clone_size: NA; j_call: TRBJ1-4; v_call: TRBV14; d_call: NA; cdr3_aa: CASSLQYQPGKLFF; cdr3_nt: TGTGCCAGCAGCCTCCAGTATCAACCAGGAAAACTGTTTTTT
clone_size: NA; j_call: TRBJ2-2; v_call: TRBV9; d_call: NA; cdr3_aa: CASRKSQGSGELFF; cdr3_nt: TGTGCCAGCAGGAAGAGCCAGGGAAGCGGGGAGCTGTTTTTT
clone_size: once; j_call: TRBJ2-1; v_call: TRBV25-1; d_call: TRBD2; cdr3_aa: CASSESRTSPHNEQFF; cdr3_nt: TGTGCCAGCAGTGAATCTCGGACTAGCCCCCACAATGAGCAGTTCTTC
clone_size: once; j_call: TRBJ1-1; v_call: TRBV27; d_call: NA; cdr3_aa: CASSFQGVGTEAFF; cdr3_nt: TGTGCCAGCAGTTTTCAGGGAGTAGGAACTGAAGCTTTCTTT
clone_size: NA; j_call: TRBJ1-3; v_call: TRBV2; d_call: NA; cdr3_aa: CASKAENPSGNTIYF; cdr3_nt: TGTGCCAGCAAAGCAGAGAATCCCTCTGGAAACACCATATATTTT
clone_size: NA; j_call: TRBJ1-5; v_call: TRBV5-1; d_call: NA; cdr3_aa: CASSLLAGGNQPQHF; cdr3_nt: TGCGCCAGCAGCTTGTTGGCAGGGGGCAATCAGCCCCAGCATTTT
clone_size: once; j_call: TRBJ2-5; v_call: TRBV12-3/TRBV12-4; d_call: NA; cdr3_aa: CASSTRGRETQYF; cdr3_nt: TGTGCCAGCAGTACACGAGGGAGAGAGACCCAGTACTTC
clone_size: once; j_call: TRBJ2-2; v_call: TRBV6-5; d_call: TRBD2; cdr3_aa: CASSSSPSGSGRELFF; cdr3_nt: TGTGCCAGCAGTTCCTCCCCTAGCGGGAGTGGCAGGGAGCTGTTTTTT
clone_size: NA; j_call: TRBJ2-2; v_call: TRBV30; d_call: NA; cdr3_aa: CAWSPWVGELFF; cdr3_nt: TGTGCCTGGAGCCCCTGGGTAGGGGAGCTGTTTTTT
clone_size: once; j_call: TRBJ1-1; v_call: TRBV18; d_call: NA; cdr3_aa: CASSPGIRTEAFF; cdr3_nt: TGTGCCAGCTCACCAGGGATACGAACTGAAGCTTTCTTT
clone_size: NA; j_call: TRBJ1-5; v_call: TRBV7-9; d_call: NA; cdr3_aa: CASSLGTLDQPQHF; cdr3_nt: TGTGCCAGCAGCTTAGGGACGTTGGATCAGCCCCAGCATTTT
clone_size: NA; j_call: TRBJ1-2; v_call: TRBV3-1/TRBV3-2; d_call: NA; cdr3_aa: CASSPLGPNYGYTF; cdr3_nt: TGTGCCAGCAGCCCGCTGGGACCTAACTATGGCTACACCTTC
clone_size: NA; j_call: TRBJ1-6; v_call: TRBV5-1; d_call: NA; cdr3_aa: CASRTVPLHF; cdr3_nt: TGCGCCAGCCGGACCGTACCCCTCCACTTT
clone_size: NA; j_call: TRBJ2-7; v_call: TRBV3-1/TRBV3-2; d_call: TRBD2; cdr3_aa: CASSQVSAGSYEQYF; cdr3_nt: TGTGCCAGCAGCCAAGTGTCAGCGGGATCCTACGAGCAGTACTTC
clone_size: NA; j_call: TRBJ2-4; v_call: TRBV3-1/TRBV3-2; d_call: TRBD2; cdr3_aa: CASSPTSGIKNIQYF; cdr3_nt: TGTGCCAGCAGCCCGACTAGCGGGATCAAAAACATTCAGTACTTC
clone_size: NA; j_call: TRBJ1-1; v_call: TRBV2; d_call: NA; cdr3_aa: CASRMNTEAFF; cdr3_nt: TGTGCCAGCAGGATGAACACTGAAGCTTTCTTT
clone_size: once; j_call: TRBJ1-3; v_call: TRBV2; d_call: NA; cdr3_aa: CASGRSSGNTIYF; cdr3_nt: TGTGCCAGCGGGCGTTCCTCTGGAAACACCATATATTTT
clone_size: NA; j_call: TRBJ2-1; v_call: TRBV2; d_call: NA; cdr3_aa: CASKMGTENYNEQFF; cdr3_nt: TGTGCCAGCAAGATGGGGACGGAAAACTACAATGAGCAGTTCTTC
clone_size: NA; j_call: TRBJ1-3; v_call: TRBV7-9; d_call: TRBD1; cdr3_aa: CASSLLGQASGNTIYF; cdr3_nt: TGTGCCAGCAGCTTATTGGGACAGGCCTCTGGAAACACCATATATTTT